The 22 T cell receptor beta chains reported below all come from one sample, sequenced in a study of blood T cell repertoires in COVID-19. Generated by immunoSEQ multiplex PCR, the TCRdb table keeps only in-frame clones and is missing some. This table has around 190,000 clones, 76% appearing once. What was sequenced was peripheral blood. The receptors were sampled from a woman aged 45-65 years with active or convalescent COVID-19.

The chain carries TRBV12-5 and TRBJ2-4, with 7 bases lining up with TRBD1. Germline V gives CDR1 LGHNT, CDR2 FRNRAP. V gave up 7 bases and J gave up 3 bases; unmatched junction bases: 9. The CDR3 totals 15 residues. Here the CDR3 DNA reads TGTGCTAGTGCCCGGACAGGAATTGTCAAAAACATTCAGTACTTC. Its translation: CASARTGIVKNIQYF. Combining the CDR3 with reference TRBV12-5 and TRBJ2-4 gives the whole variable domain DARVTQTPRHKVTEMGQEVTMRCQPILGHNTVFWYRQTMMQGLELLAYFRNRAPLDDSGMPKDRFSAEMPDATLATLKIQPSEPRDSAVYFCASARTGIVKNIQYFGAGTRLSVL.

The chain carries TRBV5-6 and TRBJ1-6; maybe TRBD1 (6 bases). The V and J ends lost 5 bases and 6 bases respectively, with 12 bases between them. The CDR3 has 14 residues. Germline V CDR1 and CDR2: SGHDT, YYEEEE. The CDR3 region is CASRPDSSNSPLHF. The CDR3 region has the DNA TGTGCCAGCAGGCCGGACAGCTCTAATTCACCCCTCCACTTT. The full variable domain, in which reference TRBV5-6 and TRBJ1-6 provide the parts outside the CDR3, is DAGVTQSPTHLIKTRGQQVTLRCSPKSGHDTVSWYQQALGQGPQFIFQYYEEEERQRGNFPDRFSGHQFPNYSSELNVNALLLGDSALYLCASRPDSSNSPLHFGNGTRLTVT.

This sequence joins TRBV30 and TRBJ2-1; 12 nucleotides agree with TRBD2. Germline CDR1 reads GTSNPN; CDR2 reads SVGIG (reference sequence). Trimming took 3 bases from V and 6 from J; bases not matched to a gene: 9. There are 16 residues in the CDR3. The CDR3 DNA reads as TGTGCCTGGAGGACGGGAGGACTAGCGGGATCCAATGAGCAGTTCTTC. It translates to CAWRTGGLAGSNEQFF.

This rearrangement joins TRBV28 to TRBJ2-7; weak D call: TRBD2 (6 bases). The CDR3 is made up of 16 amino acids. Per the germline V gene, CDR1 is MDHEN and CDR2 is SYDVKM. Trimming removed 5 bases from V and 1 base from J, with 18 bases in between. CDR3 nucleotides: TGTGCCAGCAGTCCCACGGTGGTAGCGGATTCCTACGAGCAGTACTTC. It is translated as CASSPTVVADSYEQYF. Drawing the rest from reference TRBV28 and TRBJ2-7, the complete variable domain is DVKVTQSSRYLVKRTGEKVFLECVQDMDHENMFWYRQDPGLGLRLIYFSYDVKMKEKGDIPEGYSVSREKKERFSLILESASTNQTSMYLCASSPTVVADSYEQYFGPGTRLTVT.

This clone showed up just once. This chain connects TRBV14 to TRBJ2-1; D is possibly TRBD2 (6 bases). The germline V gene has CDR1 SGHDN and CDR2 FVKESK. V lost 4 bases and J lost 6, with 13 bases in between. This CDR3 spans 14 amino acids. Here the CDR3 DNA reads TGTGCCAGCAGCCCCCTTGGGGGGTTCAATGAGCAGTTCTTC. It encodes CASSPLGGFNEQFF. Together with reference TRBV14 and TRBJ2-1, the CDR3 gives the full variable domain: EAGVTQFPSHSVIEKGQTVTLRCDPISGHDNLYWYRRVMGKEIKFLLHFVKESKQDESGMPNNRFLAERTGGTYSTLKVQPAELEDSGVYFCASSPLGGFNEQFFGPGTRLTVL.

The chain joins TRBV28 to TRBJ2-5; TRBD1 might be the D (5 bases). V lost 2 bases to trimming and J lost 3 bases, with 7 bases between them. CDR1 MDHEN and CDR2 SYDVKM come from the germline V gene. The length of the CDR3 is 13 residues. The CDR3 region is CASSLPGKETQYF. CDR3 bases: TGTGCCAGCAGTTTACCAGGGAAAGAGACCCAGTACTTC.

V is TRBV10-3 and J is TRBJ1-2; weak D call: TRBD1 (6 bases). CDR3 length: 15 residues. Looked up from germline, CDR1 is ENHRY and CDR2 is SYGVKD. V was trimmed by 3 bases and J by 5 bases, leaving 16 bases between them. The CDR3 coding sequence is TGTGCCATCAGTGATCCCCAGCGGGGGCATTATGGCTACACCTTC. Encoded protein: CAISDPQRGHYGYTF.

The chain has TRBV6-6 and TRBJ1-5; 9 nucleotides agree with TRBD1. Germline CDR1 reads MNHNY; CDR2 reads SVGAGI (reference sequence). Trimming cost V 6 bases and J 4 bases; bases outside gene matches: 7. CDR3 length equals 15 residues. CDR3 sequence: CASSLGQGTNQPQHF. The DNA for the CDR3 is TGTGCCAGCAGCCTGGGACAGGGAACAAATCAGCCCCAGCATTTT.

The V gene is TRBV21-1, the J gene TRBJ2-4; TRBD2 is taken as the D call from the table, unchecked against the DNA. TRBV21-1 is reported as a pseudogene. The CDR3 extends over 16 amino acids. This chain's CDR3 is CASSKGESPQKNIQYF. CDR3 nucleotides: TGTGCCAGCAGCAAAGGGGAGTCACCCCAAAAAAACATTCAGTACTTC.

The sample holds a few counts of this clone. V and J are TRBV25-1 and TRBJ1-1, with 8 bases aligning to TRBD1. V gave up 7 bases and J gave up 8 bases; unmatched junction bases: 12. This CDR3 has 14 residues. Looked up from germline, CDR1 is MGHDK and CDR2 is SYGVNS. In DNA form, the CDR3 reads TGTGCCAGCACCGCCGACAGGGGAGCTCCAGAAGCTTTCTTT. Translated, it gives CASTADRGAPEAFF.

The chain joins TRBV7-2 to TRBJ1-5; 9 bases are a match to TRBD1. Per the germline V gene, CDR1 is SGHTA and CDR2 is FQGNSA. This CDR3 has 15 residues. V was pared by 6 bases and J by 3 bases, with 6 bases of the junction left unmatched. The CDR3 spells CASRPGTGTNQPQHF. The CDR3 DNA is TGTGCCAGCAGACCCGGGACAGGGACCAATCAGCCCCAGCATTTT. The full variable domain, completed using reference TRBV7-2 and TRBJ1-5, is GAGVSQSPSNKVTEKGKDVELRCDPISGHTALYWYRQSLGQGLEFLIYFQGNSAPDKSGLPSDRFSAERTGGSVSTLTIQRTQQEDSAVYLCASRPGTGTNQPQHFGDGTRLSIL.

The chain joins TRBV19 to TRBJ2-7; 8 bases fit TRBD1. Germline V gives CDR1 LNHDA, CDR2 SQIVND (reference sequence). The ends lost 4 bases at V and 3 bases at J; junction bases unmatched: 2. The CDR3 extends over 13 amino acids. CDR3 sequence reads: CASSNGQGYEQYF. The CDR3 coding sequence is TGTGCCAGTAGTAACGGACAGGGCTACGAGCAGTACTTC. Using reference TRBV19 and TRBJ2-7 for the parts outside the CDR3, the full variable domain is DGGITQSPKYLFRKEGQNVTLSCEQNLNHDAMYWYRQDPGQGLRLIYYSQIVNDFQKGDIAEGYSVSREKKESFPLTVTSAQKNPTAFYLCASSNGQGYEQYFGPGTRLTVT.

In this sample, this clone turned up once. J is TRBJ2-7 and V is TRBV18; 11 bases agree with TRBD2. V was pared by 3 bases and J by 4 bases, with 5 bases of the junction left unmatched. CDR3 size: 15 residues. CDR1 KGHSH and CDR2 LQKENI come from the germline V gene. CDR3 sequence (DNA): TGTGCCAGCTCACCCACTAGCGGGAGAGTTTACGAGCAGTACTTC. Amino acid sequence: CASSPTSGRVYEQYF.

The CDR3 nucleotides are TGTGCCAGCAGCTTAGGGGGGGCTATAGCCAAAAACATTCAGTACTTC. Protein product: CASSLGGAIAKNIQYF. The V gene is TRBV13, the J gene TRBJ2-4, with a weak D call TRBD1 (6 bases). Germline V gives CDR1 PRHDT, CDR2 FYEKMQ (reference sequence). This CDR3 is 16 amino acids long. Trimming stripped 0 bases from V and 0 bases from J, with 9 bases between. Complete variable domain (other parts from reference TRBV13 and TRBJ2-4): AAGVIQSPRHLIKEKRETATLKCYPIPRHDTVYWYQQGPGQDPQFLISFYEKMQSDKGSIPDRFSAQQFSDYHSELNMSSLELGDSALYFCASSLGGAIAKNIQYFGAGTRLSVL.

In its sample, this clone was seen once. The chain's CDR3 is CASSQDIEGSNYGYTF. The CDR3 nucleotides are TGCGCCAGCAGCCAAGATATTGAGGGATCTAACTATGGCTACACCTTC. The chain couples TRBV4-1 to TRBJ1-2; no clear D. There are 16 residues in the CDR3. Germline assignment: CDR1 MGHRA and CDR2 YSYEKL. Trimming took 0 bases from V and 0 from J, leaving 11 bases between them.

J is TRBJ1-6 and V is TRBV19; 7 positions match TRBD1. The CDR3 runs to 15 residues. The junction had 3 bases not matched to a gene; V was cut back by 2 bases and J by 5 bases. Germline-derived CDR1 and CDR2 are LNHDA and SQIVND (reference sequence). CDR3 region: CASSIRRGDNSPLHF. The CDR3 DNA reads TGTGCCAGTAGTATACGCAGGGGGGATAATTCACCCCTCCACTTT.

V usage is TRBV7-2 and J usage is TRBJ1-2; possible D gene TRBD1, 5 bases. CDR1 and CDR2 (germline): SGHTA, FQGNSA. V dropped 1 base and J dropped 6 bases, with 9 bases sitting between them. The CDR3 length is 13 residues. The CDR3 DNA reads as TGTGCCAGCAGCTTAGAGGCAGGGAATGGCTACACCTTC. This encodes CASSLEAGNGYTF.

The chain joins TRBV28 to TRBJ2-1; 12 bases match TRBD2. Germline V gene lookup returns CDR1 MDHEN and CDR2 SYDVKM. The ends lost 10 bases at V and 5 bases at J; junction bases unmatched: 15. This CDR3 spans 17 amino acids. The CDR3 nucleotides are TGTGCCACCCAACGCCGGGGCGGACTAGCGGGAAACAATGAGCAGTTCTTC. Encoded protein: CATQRRGGLAGNNEQFF.

This chain's CDR3 is CSGIFRVGQYF. CDR3 nucleotide sequence: TGCAGCGGGATCTTTCGAGTTGGGCAGTATTTT. This chain links TRBV20-1 with TRBJ2-3; D may be TRBD2 (5 bases). The CDR3 is 11 amino acids. Germline values: CDR1 DFQATT, CDR2 SNEGSKA (reference sequence).

This clone was detected once. The chain carries TRBV15 and TRBJ1-3, with TRBD1 matching 7 bases. With V trimmed by 3 bases and J by 5 bases, 4 bases remained unmatched. CDR1 and CDR2 (germline): LNHNV, YYDKDF (reference sequence). The CDR3 is made up of 14 amino acids. For the CDR3, the DNA is TGTGCCACCAGCAGCGGACAGGCTAGAAACACCATATATTTT. Its protein product is CATSSGQARNTIYF. Supplemented by reference TRBV15 and TRBJ1-3, the full variable domain reads DAMVIQNPRYQVTQFGKPVTLSCSQTLNHNVMYWYQQKSSQAPKLLFHYYDKDFNNEADTPDNFQSRRPNTSFCFLDIRSPGLGDTAMYLCATSSGQARNTIYFGEGSWLTVV.

This chain uses TRBV7-8 with TRBJ2-2; TRBD2 is a possible D gene (6 bases). With 3 bases removed from V and 6 bases from J, the gap between germline ends came to 14 bases. The CDR3 sequence is 15 residues long. Germline values: CDR1 SGHVS, CDR2 FQNEAQ. Written as DNA, the CDR3 is TGTGCCAGCAGCTTTGGTGTCAGGGAGGCCGGGGAGCTGTTTTTT. Its translation is CASSFGVREAGELFF.

The chain couples TRBV4-2 to TRBJ2-1; D might be TRBD1 (5 bases). Germline V gives CDR1 LGHNA, CDR2 YNFKEQ. Trimming cost V 1 base and J 6 bases, with 10 bases left between them. The length of the CDR3 is 14 residues. The CDR3 here is CASSQVGDSNEQFF. The CDR3, as DNA: TGTGCCAGCAGCCAAGTAGGCGACAGCAATGAGCAGTTCTTC.